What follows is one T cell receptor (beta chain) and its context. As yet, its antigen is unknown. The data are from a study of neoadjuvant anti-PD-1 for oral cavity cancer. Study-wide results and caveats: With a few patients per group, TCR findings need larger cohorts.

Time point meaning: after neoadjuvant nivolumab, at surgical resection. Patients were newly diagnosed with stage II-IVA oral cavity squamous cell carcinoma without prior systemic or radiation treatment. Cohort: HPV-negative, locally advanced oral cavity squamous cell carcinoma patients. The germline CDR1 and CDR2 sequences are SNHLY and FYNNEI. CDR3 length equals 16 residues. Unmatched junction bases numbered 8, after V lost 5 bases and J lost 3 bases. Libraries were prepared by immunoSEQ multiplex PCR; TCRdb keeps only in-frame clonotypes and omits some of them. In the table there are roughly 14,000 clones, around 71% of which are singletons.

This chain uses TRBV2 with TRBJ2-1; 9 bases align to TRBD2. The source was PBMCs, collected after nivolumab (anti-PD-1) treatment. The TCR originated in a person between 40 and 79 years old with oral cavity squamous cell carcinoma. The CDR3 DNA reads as TGTGCCAGCAGTCAACTAACTAGCGGGTACTACAATGAGCAGTTCTTC. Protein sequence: CASSQLTSGYYNEQFF.